These 23 T cell receptor beta chains came from one sample sequenced in a study of patients and donors after allogeneic stem cell transplantation. TCRdb itself ran the RT-PCR reads through MiXCR, one entry per CDR3 protein. The sample contains roughly 8,800 distinct CDR3 sequences, approximately 3.9% of which appear only once. Sequenced material: blood, either unsorted or a sorted T cell fraction (not recorded which). Source of these receptors: a human donor who was either an allogeneic HSCT recipient or a stem cell or donor lymphocyte infusion donor (not recorded which). It is not recorded whose cells these are; they may come from a transplant donor.

This clonotype was seen repeatedly, ten times or more. V usage is TRBV28 and J usage is TRBJ2-7; D not certain. Germline CDR1 and CDR2: MDHEN and SYDVKM. With 6 bases removed from V and 6 bases from J, the gap between germline ends came to 15 bases. CDR3 length equals 13 residues. CDR3 residues: CASRPYLDGEQYF. CDR3 DNA: TGTGCCAGCAGGCCTTATCTCGACGGCGAGCAGTACTTC.

A remark on this clonotype: A much larger clone differs by one base, so this may be a read error. The genes are TRBV2 and TRBJ2-2; D gene ambiguous. V lost 4 bases and J 5 bases, leaving 11 bases between the germline ends. The CDR3 loop spans 14 amino acids. Germline CDR1 is SNHLY and CDR2 is FYNNEI. The CDR3 DNA reads TGTGCCAGCAGTGCTCACGGAAAGACCGGGGAGCTGTTTTTT. Its protein is CASSAHGKTGELFF.

This clonotype has a count of ten or more. The rearrangement links TRBV20-1 to TRBJ2-7; D is unclear. Germline V gene data show CDR1 as DFQATT and CDR2 as SNEGSKA (reference sequence). V lost 1 base and J 3 bases, leaving 16 bases between the germline ends. This CDR3 contains 15 residues. The CDR3 DNA reads as TGCAGTGCTAGAGTTCCAGACTCGCACATCTACGAGCAGTACTTC. Encoded protein: CSARVPDSHIYEQYF.

This clonotype was counted a few times. The chain has TRBV7-2 and TRBJ1-1; D not certain. The CDR3 is made up of 11 amino acids. V dropped 4 bases and J dropped 10 bases, with 10 bases sitting between them. Germline V gives CDR1 SGHTA, CDR2 FQGNSA. CDR3 sequence: CASSSRLGAFF. Written as DNA, the CDR3 is TGTGCCAGCAGCTCAAGGCTGGGAGCTTTCTTT.

This clonotype has just a few counts. The CDR3, as DNA: TGTGCCAGCAGTACCCCCAGTACCGGGGCCAACGTCCTGACTTTC. Residues: CASSTPSTGANVLTF. The chain recombines TRBV28 with TRBJ2-6; D remains ambiguous. CDR1 is MDHEN and CDR2 is SYDVKM in the germline V gene. The CDR3 is made up of 15 amino acids. Trimming stripped 5 bases from V and 4 bases from J, with 12 bases between. The full variable domain, rest sourced from reference TRBV28 and TRBJ2-6, is DVKVTQSSRYLVKRTGEKVFLECVQDMDHENMFWYRQDPGLGLRLIYFSYDVKMKEKGDIPEGYSVSREKKERFSLILESASTNQTSMYLCASSTPSTGANVLTFGAGSRLTVL.

Within the sample, this clonotype is medium-sized. The chain links TRBV7-9 to TRBJ1-2; 12 positions match TRBD1. The CDR3 extends over 14 amino acids. Germline CDR1 SEHNR, CDR2 FQNEAQ (reference sequence). The trim removed 4 bases at V and 8 bases at J, leaving 5 bases unmatched. The CDR3 sequence: CASSSGTGGDGYTF. The CDR3 DNA follows: TGTGCCAGCAGCTCAGGGACAGGGGGCGACGGCTACACCTTC. Together with reference TRBV7-9 and TRBJ1-2, the CDR3 gives the full variable domain: DTGVSQNPRHKITKRGQNVTFRCDPISEHNRLYWYRQTLGQGPEFLTYFQNEAQLEKSRLLSDRFSAERPKGSFSTLEIQRTEQGDSAMYLCASSSGTGGDGYTFGSGTRLTVV.

This clonotype has a count of ten or more. The chain couples TRBV7-9 to TRBJ1-4; D is uncertain. Germline V lookup: CDR1 SEHNR, CDR2 FQNEAQ (reference sequence). Trimming removed 1 base at V and 5 bases at J, with 11 bases between. The CDR3 has 15 amino acids. In DNA, the CDR3 is TGTGCCAGCAGCTTAGTGGGAGGGCCAAATGAAAAACTGTTTTTT. This codes for CASSLVGGPNEKLFF.

There are many counts of this clonotype. The V gene is TRBV20-1, the J gene TRBJ2-7; a possible D gene is TRBD2 (6 bases). This CDR3 has 14 amino acids. Per germline, CDR1 DFQATT and CDR2 SNEGSKA (reference sequence). V gave up 3 bases and J gave up 4 bases, with 16 bases separating them. The CDR3 protein is CSARSGRLDYEQYF. CDR3 coding DNA: TGCAGTGCTAGGAGTGGGAGGCTCGATTACGAGCAGTACTTC.

This clonotype was seen ten or more times. The chain links TRBV9 to TRBJ2-1, with D possibly being TRBD1 (5 bases). The germline V gene has CDR1 SGDLS and CDR2 YYNGEE. This CDR3 comprises 14 residues. V was clipped by 0 bases and J by 7 bases, with 11 bases between them. CDR3 region: CASSVVTDWNEQFF. The DNA of the CDR3 is TGTGCCAGCAGCGTAGTGACAGATTGGAATGAGCAGTTCTTC.

This clonotype has a count of ten or more. The chain has TRBV7-9 and TRBJ2-5; D is unclear. The CDR3 is made up of 12 amino acids. Trimming removed 7 bases from V and 5 bases from J, with 11 bases in between. Germline CDR1 is SEHNR and CDR2 is FQNEAQ (reference sequence). The CDR3 loop is CASTPTSETQYF. Written as DNA, the CDR3 is TGTGCCAGCACCCCGACTTCGGAGACCCAGTACTTC.

In its sample, this clonotype ranks as medium-sized. The rearrangement joins TRBV7-9 to TRBJ2-7; 7 nucleotides match TRBD1. Germline V gene data show CDR1 as SEHNR and CDR2 as FQNEAQ (reference sequence). Trimming took 5 bases from V and 6 from J; bases not matched to a gene: 13. The CDR3 contains 15 residues. For the CDR3, the DNA is TGTGCCAGCAGCCATTCAGGGGGAGACGGAGGCGAGCAGTACTTC. It yields the protein CASSHSGGDGGEQYF.

This clonotype came up a few times. This rearrangement joins TRBV6-6 to TRBJ2-1; D not certain. Germline values: CDR1 MNHNY, CDR2 SVGAGI (reference sequence). The CDR3 runs to 12 residues. The germline V and J ends were trimmed by 4 bases and 6 bases, with 7 bases remaining between them. The CDR3 reads CASSSNTNEQFF. CDR3 nucleotide sequence: TGTGCCAGCAGTTCCAATACCAATGAGCAGTTCTTC.

This chain joins TRBV18 and TRBJ1-2; D unclear. CDR1 KGHSH and CDR2 LQKENI come from the germline V gene. The V gene lost 8 bases and the J gene lost 0 bases, with 10 bases spanning the gap. The CDR3 runs 13 residues. The CDR3 DNA follows: TGTGCCAGCCACCGGGAGGCTAACTATGGCTACACCTTC. It encodes CASHREANYGYTF.

The chain uses TRBV19 and TRBJ2-5; 10 nucleotides match TRBD1. Germline assignment: CDR1 LNHDA and CDR2 SQIVND (reference sequence). After removal of 3 bases from V and 4 bases from J, the junction contained 5 bases not matched to a gene. This CDR3 has 15 residues. In nucleotides, the CDR3 is TGTGCCAGTAGTATCGAGCGGGACAGGGGAGAGACCCAGTACTTC. Its protein product is CASSIERDRGETQYF.

By sample share, this clonotype is medium-sized (0.01 to 0.1%). V is TRBV24-1 and J is TRBJ2-7; D is unclear. Trimming removed 7 bases at V and 3 bases at J, with 3 bases between. CDR3 size: 10 residues. The germline CDR1 and CDR2 sequences are KGHDR and SFDVKD. The CDR3 coding sequence is TGTGCCACCAGCTACTACGAGCAGTACTTC. Translating it yields CATSYYEQYF.

At least ten counts were recorded for this clonotype. The CDR3 spells CASSKAGTDSGEKLFF. CDR3 coding DNA: TGTGCCAGCAGCAAGGCAGGGACGGATTCAGGTGAAAAACTGTTTTTT. This sequence joins TRBV21-1 and TRBJ1-4; no DNA check was done on the table's D call, TRBD1. TRBV21-1 is an annotated pseudogene. CDR3 size: 16 residues.

This clonotype ranks as medium-sized. The genes are TRBV10-3 and TRBJ1-1; maybe TRBD1 (5 bases). The CDR3 extends over 14 amino acids. The V end was cut by 3 bases, the J end by 0 bases, with 8 bases between. Looked up from germline, CDR1 is ENHRY and CDR2 is SYGVKD. CDR3 sequence: CAISDGGMNTEAFF. The CDR3 nucleotides are TGTGCCATCAGTGACGGGGGGATGAACACTGAAGCTTTCTTT.

This clonotype is labeled as large (0.1 to 1%). CDR3 sequence reads: CSVEGQPYGYTF. The CDR3 DNA is TGCAGCGTTGAAGGACAGCCTTATGGCTACACCTTC. V gene TRBV29-1 combines with J gene TRBJ1-2; D possibly corresponds to TRBD1 (5 bases). The germline V and J ends were trimmed by 1 base and 5 bases, with 8 bases remaining between them. CDR3 length: 12 residues. Germline V CDR1 and CDR2: SQVTM, ANQGSEA.

This clonotype was seen repeatedly, ten times or more. The CDR3 sequence: CASSPQETQYF. The CDR3 DNA reads as TGTGCCAGCTCACCACAAGAGACCCAGTACTTC. V gene TRBV18 combines with J gene TRBJ2-5, with D hard to call. The germline gives CDR1 KGHSH, CDR2 LQKENI. V was trimmed by 1 base and J by 3 bases, leaving 0 bases between them. The CDR3 sequence is 11 residues long.

In this sample, this clonotype turned up many times. The V and J genes are TRBV25-1 and TRBJ2-7; weak D call: TRBD1 (6 bases). CDR3 size: 15 residues. Germline loops: CDR1 MGHDK, CDR2 SYGVNS. V shed 4 bases and J shed 2 bases, with 15 bases lying between them. CDR3 in amino acids: CASSVGAGVPYEQYF. CDR3 DNA sequence: TGTGCCAGCAGTGTAGGGGCAGGGGTCCCCTACGAGCAGTACTTC.

This clonotype was seen at least ten times. CDR3 in amino acids: CASSRRQETQYF. CDR3 coding DNA: TGCGCCAGCAGCAGGAGGCAAGAGACCCAGTACTTC. The chain recombines TRBV5-1 with TRBJ2-5, with D possibly TRBD2 on 5 matching bases. This CDR3 comprises 12 residues. Germline V gene lookup returns CDR1 SGHRS and CDR2 YFSETQ. V dropped 4 bases and J dropped 2 bases, with 6 bases sitting between them. Filled out from reference TRBV5-1 and TRBJ2-5, the complete variable domain reads KAGVTQTPRYLIKTRGQQVTLSCSPISGHRSVSWYQQTPGQGLQFLFEYFSETQRNKGNFPGRFSGRQFSNSRSEMNVSTLELGDSALYLCASSRRQETQYFGPGTRLLVL.

This clonotype was detected many times. The chain employs TRBV14 and TRBJ2-1; TRBD2 matches at 8 bases. CDR3 length: 15 residues. The germline CDR1 and CDR2 sequences are SGHDN and FVKESK. Trimming cost V 5 bases and J 5 bases; bases outside gene matches: 8. CDR3 sequence: CASSSRTSFHNEQFF. The CDR3 DNA sequence: TGTGCCAGCAGCAGTAGGACTAGCTTCCACAATGAGCAGTTCTTC.

At least ten counts were recorded for this clonotype. This chain uses TRBV5-1 with TRBJ2-5; TRBD2 is a possible D gene (6 bases). From germline, CDR1 is SGHRS and CDR2 YFSETQ. Trimming cost V 0 bases and J 7 bases, with 25 bases left between them. This CDR3 is 18 amino acids long. CDR3 bases: TGCGCCAGCAGCTTGGCCGGAGGGAGCACAGGCGGCTCGGGGACCCAGTACTTC. As protein: CASSLAGGSTGGSGTQYF. Filled out from reference TRBV5-1 and TRBJ2-5, the complete variable domain reads KAGVTQTPRYLIKTRGQQVTLSCSPISGHRSVSWYQQTPGQGLQFLFEYFSETQRNKGNFPGRFSGRQFSNSRSEMNVSTLELGDSALYLCASSLAGGSTGGSGTQYFGPGTRLLVL.